This T cell receptor beta chain came from a study of T-cell memory formation after mild COVID-19 (dated by TCRdb to about 2021). At the level of the whole study: Most TCR sequence clusters were specific to one of the two donors. T-cell clones expanding and contracting after mild COVID-19 in a couple of donors were tracked by longitudinal TCRalpha and TCRbeta repertoire sequencing. The cohort was made up of two young adult volunteers, one female and one male, who were previously healthy. What the work shows at the level of the full study, not this receptor alone: Some responding clones were found in pre-infection memory, which suggests that pre-existing cross-reactive memory T cells took part in the SARS-CoV-2 response. Whether the second-wave clones peaking on day 37 were SARS-CoV-2 specific was not confirmed. Only a couple of mild cases were covered in the study, and larger cohorts including severe cases with pre-infection samples were considered necessary. Clones contracting from day 15 to 85 had balanced CD4/CD8 phenotypes, while a second wave expanding from day 15 to 37 was biased towards CD4+. Contracting CD4+ clones turned up mainly in the CM and EM memory subsets, whereas EMRA was where CD8+ clones were enriched.

The CDR3 holds 12 amino acids from the cysteine to the phenylalanine. Left in the record is the CDR3 DNA by itself, 36 bases read in frame from the first base. V lost 3 bases and J lost 3 bases; the stretch between them is 9 bases long. The germline V gene provides CDR1 SQVTM and CDR2 ANQGSEA. The table lists this clonotype with a few counts. Its binding antigen is unknown. Base quality data are lacking; no much larger clone is found one base away. Ficoll-Paque density gradient centrifugation was used to isolate PBMCs. For sequencing, an Illumina NovaSeq 6000 was employed. cDNA libraries for TCRalpha and TCRbeta were prepared by 5'RACE using constant-segment primers, with sample barcodes and unique molecular identifiers added. RNA was extracted from every sample with Trizol reagent. Library amplification was performed in two PCR steps, and a second sample barcode and Illumina TruSeq adapters were introduced in the second step. Sequencing of the libraries was done on an Illumina NovaSeq, producing 2 x 150 bp paired-end reads. Per the original workflow: The reads were demultiplexed and collapsed into UMI-guided consensus sequences using migec v1.2.7. With mixcr v2.1.11, UMI consensuses were aligned to TRA and TRB V and J templates and assembled into clonotypes. Expanded or contracted clonotypes were those called significant by both edgeR and NoisET, with noise models trained on biological replicates. For edgeR calls, the thresholds were a false discovery rate-adjusted p below 0.01 and a log2 fold-change of 1. As an exploratory analysis of dynamics, PCA with hierarchical clustering was applied to max-normalized trajectories of the 1000 most abundant clonotypes. The CD4 or CD8 phenotype of responding clones was assigned using the separately sequenced CD4+ and CD8+ repertoires. TCRdb took the public reads, trimmed them with fastp at Q25, ran MiXCR for clone calling and kept in-frame beta chains. Entries that share a CDR3 protein sequence are merged under the most common genes and DNA. The V and J calls follow TCRdb's processing rather than the paper's. In this sample the table shows 350,000 to 500,000 distinct CDR3 sequences, about a sixth of which occur a single time. The top ten clones comprise around a fifth of the sample.

The TCR comes from a man aged 18 to 35 who had mild COVID-19 (a few samples of this study predate the infection). The sample titles of this study are shuffled in the database, so cell type and time point are left out; the donor was told from shared clones. This chain is built from TRBV29-1 and TRBJ2-7; the D gene cannot be resolved reliably. Material for sequencing was PBMCs or a T cell subset sorted from them (not recorded which). The DNA sequence is TGCAGCGTTGAGGCTCAGGACTACGAGCAGTACTTC. Its amino acids are CSVEAQDYEQYF.